One sample yielded the 26 T cell receptor beta chains listed below, sequenced in a study of cytomegalovirus exposure and HLA in healthy donors. PCR used 60 Vbeta primers and 13 Jbeta primers. Libraries were prepared by immunoSEQ multiplex PCR; TCRdb keeps only in-frame clonotypes and omits some of them. Among 130,000 to 150,000 clones listed, around 73% were seen once. Sequenced: PBMCs. Receptors originate from a woman aged 35 to 49 in good health and CMV-seronegative.

The V call is TRBV25-1, the J call TRBJ2-2; TRBD2 might be the D (5 bases). CDR1 MGHDK and CDR2 SYGVNS come from the germline V gene. The CDR3 covers 15 residues. V was clipped by 5 bases and J by 0 bases, with 10 bases between them. The CDR3 bases are TGTGCCAGCAGTAAAGAGGGATCGAACACCGGGGAGCTGTTTTTT. It codes for CASSKEGSNTGELFF.

The chain has TRBV6-5 and TRBJ1-6; D unclear. The germline gives CDR1 MNHEY, CDR2 SVGAGI. The CDR3 has 15 amino acids. The V end was cut by 2 bases, the J end by 10 bases, with 15 bases between. CDR3 loop: CASSYRPSLGSPLHF. Written as DNA, the CDR3 is TGTGCCAGCAGTTACAGGCCCTCCTTGGGCTCACCCCTCCACTTT.

The chain has TRBV2 and TRBJ2-3, with 8 bases that match TRBD1. This CDR3 spans 16 amino acids. CDR1 is SNHLY, CDR2 FYNNEI, per germline. Trimming at V came to 7 bases and at J to 1 base, leaving 10 bases not matched to a gene. In nucleotides, the CDR3 is TGTGCCAGCAATTTCCCGACAGGGGCGGGCACAGATACGCAGTATTTT. This sequence encodes CASNFPTGAGTDTQYF.

V gene TRBV1 combines with J gene TRBJ1-6; the D call TRBD1 from the table was never checked on the DNA. TRBV1 is an annotated pseudogene. This CDR3 comprises 15 residues. In nucleotides, the CDR3 is TGCACCAGCAGCCAAGCGACAGGGGTTAATTCACCCCTCCACTTT. This translates into CTSSQATGVNSPLHF.

The rearrangement uses TRBV4-1 and TRBJ1-5; D might be TRBD1 (6 bases). The germline V gene encodes CDR1 MGHRA and CDR2 YSYEKL. CDR3 length: 17 residues. V was clipped by 4 bases and J by 0 bases, with 16 bases between them. In DNA, the CDR3 is TGCGCCAGCAGCCCGATACAACAGGGATATAGCAATCAGCCCCAGCATTTT. Translated, it gives CASSPIQQGYSNQPQHF.

This chain uses TRBV5-6 with TRBJ2-3; 10 bases line up with TRBD2. V trimming: 1 base; J trimming: 4 bases; junction bases outside the gene matches: 3. This CDR3 comprises 15 residues. CDR1 is SGHDT, CDR2 YYEEEE, per germline. CDR3 DNA: TGTGCCAGCAGCTTGACTAGCGGGGTTGCAGATACGCAGTATTTT. Its translation: CASSLTSGVADTQYF.

The gene calls are TRBV4-1 and TRBJ2-1; D is possibly TRBD1 (6 bases). This CDR3 contains 15 residues. Germline CDR1 reads MGHRA; CDR2 reads YSYEKL. The V and J ends lost 3 bases and 8 bases respectively, with 17 bases between them. CDR3 region: CASSQWDTATDEQFF. The CDR3 region has the DNA TGCGCCAGCAGCCAGTGGGACACCGCCACGGATGAGCAGTTCTTC.

The chain joins TRBV6-1 to TRBJ2-1; D unresolved. CDR3 length: 10 residues. Germline V gene lookup returns CDR1 MNHNS and CDR2 SASEGT. Trimming cost V 7 bases and J 7 bases, with 5 bases left between them. The CDR3: CASNTNEQFF. Here the CDR3 DNA reads TGTGCCAGCAACACAAATGAGCAGTTCTTC.

The genes are TRBV2 and TRBJ1-2; 7 bases line up with TRBD1. The germline V gene has CDR1 SNHLY and CDR2 FYNNEI. The CDR3 is made up of 14 amino acids. The V segment lost 3 bases and the J segment 8 bases; nucleotides outside the gene matches: 9. CDR3 DNA: TGTGCCAGCAGTGAGGGACAGACTCTGTCCGGCTACACCTTC. Translated: CASSEGQTLSGYTF.

The V and J genes are TRBV10-1 and TRBJ2-3, with 7 bases aligning to TRBD1. The CDR3 is 14 amino acids. With V trimmed by 5 bases and J by 0 bases, 2 bases remained unmatched. The germline V gene has CDR1 WNHNN and CDR2 SYGVQD (reference sequence). CDR3 sequence: CASSPGQSTDTQYF. The CDR3 region has the DNA TGCGCCAGCAGTCCGGGACAGAGCACAGATACGCAGTATTTT.

This chain joins TRBV9 and TRBJ2-7, with TRBD1 as a possible D gene (6 bases). The CDR3 covers 13 residues. Germline V gene sequence: CDR1 SGDLS, CDR2 YYNGEE. The ends were cut back, 4 bases at V and 1 base at J, with 9 bases in the middle. The CDR3 loop is CASSSGDSYEQYF. The CDR3 DNA follows: TGTGCCAGCAGCTCAGGGGATTCCTACGAGCAGTACTTC.

The chain combines TRBV5-8 with TRBJ1-2; D not resolved. V was cut by 4 bases and J by 6 bases, with 13 bases left in between. The CDR3 covers 13 residues. In germline, CDR1 is SGHTS, CDR2 YDEGEE. CDR3 bases: TGTGCCAGCAGCAGAGATCGGAGAGATGGCTACACCTTC. This sequence encodes CASSRDRRDGYTF. The variable domain in full, completed from reference TRBV5-8 and TRBJ1-2, reads EAGVTQSPTHLIKTRGQQATLRCSPISGHTSVYWYQQALGLGLQFLLWYDEGEERNRGNFPPRFSGRQFPNYSSELNVNALELEDSALYLCASSRDRRDGYTFGSGTRLTVV.

The V and J genes are TRBV7-3 and TRBJ2-1; a possible D gene is TRBD1 (6 bases). The CDR3 consists of 13 residues. The V end was cut by 1 base, the J end by 8 bases, with 9 bases between. Per germline, CDR1 SGHTA and CDR2 FQGTGA. Here the CDR3 reads CASSLIGGDEQFF. The CDR3 bases are TGTGCCAGCAGCTTAATAGGGGGAGATGAGCAGTTCTTC.

The rearrangement joins TRBV5-1 to TRBJ1-1; TRBD1 matches at 9 bases. CDR3 length equals 15 residues. V lost 3 bases, J lost 4 bases, and 7 bases stayed unmatched. The germline V gene has CDR1 SGHRS and CDR2 YFSETQ. DNA for the CDR3: TGCGCCAGCAGCTCGATAGGGACAGGGAGCACTGAAGCTTTCTTT. Encoded protein: CASSSIGTGSTEAFF.

V and J are TRBV10-3 and TRBJ2-5, with 8 positions matching TRBD1. CDR1 and CDR2 (germline): ENHRY, SYGVKD. The junction had 2 bases not matched to a gene; V was cut back by 3 bases and J by 5 bases. The CDR3 contains 13 residues. CDR3 nucleotides: TGTGCCATCAGTGATAACAGGGGGGAGACCCAGTACTTC. Its translation: CAISDNRGETQYF.

Remarks on this clone: Other DNA sequences in this specimen translate into the identical CDR3. The V and J genes are TRBV29-1 and TRBJ2-1; the D gene is possibly TRBD1 (5 bases). This CDR3 spans 13 amino acids. Germline lookup yields CDR1 SQVTM and CDR2 ANQGSEA. The germline V and J ends were trimmed by 6 bases and 0 bases, with 9 bases remaining between them. CDR3 protein: CSVGQDSYNEQFF. DNA for the CDR3: TGCAGCGTGGGGCAGGACTCCTACAATGAGCAGTTCTTC.

This chain links TRBV28 with TRBJ2-1; D gene unclear. CDR3 length: 18 residues. V lost 5 bases, J lost 0 bases, and 20 bases lay in between. Germline-derived CDR1 and CDR2 are MDHEN and SYDVKM. CDR3 sequence (DNA): TGTGCCAGCAGTCTTAATCTACACGCTTCGGGCTCCTACAATGAGCAGTTCTTC. Encoded protein: CASSLNLHASGSYNEQFF.

This rearrangement joins TRBV28 to TRBJ2-7; tentatively, D is TRBD1 (6 bases). Germline values: CDR1 MDHEN, CDR2 SYDVKM. V was pared by 4 bases and J by 2 bases, with 15 bases between. The CDR3 is 15 residues long. CDR3 in DNA: TGTGCCAGCAGTTCAAACCTACAGGGTCCCTACGAGCAGTACGTC. Translating it yields CASSSNLQGPYEQYV.

In the case of this clone: A junction end diverges from the germline sequence, so it may reflect a read error. The genes are TRBV11-2 and TRBJ1-5, with D unresolved. Looked up from germline, CDR1 is SGHAT and CDR2 is FQNNGV. The CDR3 sequence is 14 residues long. The CDR3 sequence: CASSLTGLGQPKHF. In nucleotides, the CDR3 is TGTGCCAGCAGCTTAACGGGATTGGGTCAGCCCAAGCATTTT.

Notes on this clone: Mismatch with germline at one junction end may stem from a read error. The genes are TRBV7-9 and TRBJ1-2; TRBD1 matches at 7 bases. This CDR3 region has 17 residues. From germline, CDR1 is SEHNR and CDR2 FQNEAQ (reference sequence). The CDR3 sequence: CSSSGLLTGVSNYGYTF. In DNA, the CDR3 is TGTTCCAGCAGCGGACTCCTTACAGGGGTTTCTAACTATGGCTACACCTTC.

The genes are TRBV18 and TRBJ2-5, with D possibly matching TRBD1 (6 bases). Germline CDR1 is KGHSH and CDR2 is LQKENI. With 2 bases removed from V and 1 base from J, the gap between germline ends came to 11 bases. The CDR3 extends over 15 amino acids. CDR3 amino acids: CASSPGQSFQETQYF. In nucleotides, the CDR3 is TGTGCCAGCTCACCAGGACAGTCCTTCCAAGAGACCCAGTACTTC.

The chain carries TRBV4-3 and TRBJ1-6; no firm D call. The CDR3 loop spans 15 amino acids. The V end was cut by 0 bases, the J end by 10 bases, with 13 bases between. Germline V gene lookup returns CDR1 LGHNA and CDR2 YSLEER. The CDR3 loop is CASSQESGVVSPLHF. The CDR3 region has the DNA TGCGCCAGCAGCCAAGAGTCCGGGGTCGTGTCACCCCTCCACTTT.

The chain combines TRBV7-6 with TRBJ2-7; D unclear. V gave up 5 bases and J gave up 4 bases, with 27 bases separating them. Looked up from germline, CDR1 is SGHVS and CDR2 is FNYEAQ. The CDR3 sequence is 18 residues long. The CDR3 DNA reads as TGTGCCAGCAGCCCCTCCGGAGCAAGACCCGCAGATCAATACGAGCAGTACTTC. It codes for CASSPSGARPADQYEQYF.

J is TRBJ2-1 and V is TRBV11-3; 11 bases are a match to TRBD2. The length of the CDR3 is 16 residues. Germline CDR1 SGHNT, CDR2 YENEEA. The V segment lost 2 bases and the J segment 3 bases; nucleotides outside the gene matches: 3. CDR3 loop: CASSLRGTSGYNEQFF. DNA for the CDR3: TGTGCCAGCAGCTTAAGGGGGACTAGCGGCTACAATGAGCAGTTCTTC.

This rearrangement joins TRBV27 to TRBJ2-7; 7 nucleotides align to TRBD2. The CDR3 has 18 amino acids. Germline assignment: CDR1 MNHEY and CDR2 SMNVEV (reference sequence). The junction had 13 bases not matched to a gene; V was cut back by 2 bases and J by 0 bases. The CDR3 region is CASSLGPPTSEASYEQYF. As DNA, the CDR3 is TGTGCCAGCAGTTTAGGCCCCCCCACTAGCGAGGCCTCCTACGAGCAGTACTTC.

This clone was seen just once. The chain carries TRBV6-5 and TRBJ2-5; the D is unclear. The CDR3 totals 13 residues. The V gene lost 3 bases and the J gene lost 5 bases, with 10 bases spanning the gap. CDR1 and CDR2 (germline): MNHEY, SVGAGI. The DNA for the CDR3 is TGTGCCAGCAGTTATAAGTTCCGGGAGACCCAGTACTTC. Protein product: CASSYKFRETQYF.